The 16 T cell receptor beta chains reported below all come from one sample, sequenced in a study of T cells in localized non-small cell lung cancer. The method was immunoSEQ multiplex PCR; TCRdb's version includes in-frame clones alone and lacks a portion of them. The sample contains fewer than 25,000 clones, about 91% of which appear only once. The sequences come from peripheral blood, collected before any cancer treatment. The receptors stem from a woman aged 35 to 75 with stage I lung adenocarcinoma.

This rearrangement joins TRBV5-6 to TRBJ2-5; D uncertain. The J call could be wrong; TRBJ2-7 is a better fit for the DNA end. Germline CDR1 and CDR2: SGHDT and YYEEEE. The CDR3 contains 12 residues. CDR3 protein: CASSLGPREQYF. The CDR3 nucleotides are TGTGCCAGCAGCTTGGGGCCGCGCGAGCAGTACTTC.

This chain links TRBV4-3 with TRBJ2-5, with 10 bases matching TRBD2. The CDR3 totals 15 residues. V dropped 5 bases and J dropped 4; count of bases not matched to a gene: 7. Germline CDR1 and CDR2: LGHNA and YSLEER. This CDR3 is CASSISGGASETQYF. For the CDR3, the DNA is TGCGCCAGCAGCATCAGCGGGGGGGCATCAGAGACCCAGTACTTC.

The chain joins TRBV7-2 to TRBJ1-5; 7 nucleotides agree with TRBD1. The J segment lost 7 bases and the V segment lost 5 bases, leaving 5 bases of the junction unmatched. The CDR3 extends over 13 amino acids. CDR1 SGHTA and CDR2 FQGNSA come from the germline V gene. This chain's CDR3 is CASSRQGGQPQHF. Here the CDR3 DNA reads TGTGCCAGCAGCCGACAGGGTGGACAGCCCCAGCATTTT.

The chain has TRBV13 and TRBJ1-1; TRBD1 might be the D (5 bases). V lost 5 bases to trimming and J lost 4 bases, with 11 bases between them. Germline V gives CDR1 PRHDT, CDR2 FYEKMQ (reference sequence). The CDR3 runs to 13 residues. Here the CDR3 reads CASSRDRLTEAFF. DNA of the CDR3: TGTGCCAGCAGCCGGGACCGACTCACTGAAGCTTTCTTT.

The V call is TRBV30, the J call TRBJ1-1; the D gene is possibly TRBD1 (5 bases). V dropped 5 bases and J dropped 4 bases, with 11 bases sitting between them. Germline lookup yields CDR1 GTSNPN and CDR2 SVGIG (reference sequence). CDR3 length equals 12 residues. CDR3 bases: TGTGCCTGGGGGAGGGGAGTCACTGAAGCTTTCTTT. Translated, it gives CAWGRGVTEAFF.

V and J are TRBV30 and TRBJ2-2; D gene unclear. This CDR3 is built from 13 residues. Germline CDR1 and CDR2: GTSNPN and SVGIG (reference sequence). V shed 4 bases and J shed 3 bases, with 9 bases lying between them. The CDR3 sequence is CAWKGGDTGELFF. CDR3 in DNA: TGTGCCTGGAAAGGTGGTGACACCGGGGAGCTGTTTTTT.

In this sample, this clone turned up a few times. V gene TRBV19 combines with J gene TRBJ1-4; D is uncertain. The ends were cut back, 4 bases at V and 0 bases at J, with 9 bases in the middle. The CDR3 contains 15 residues. The germline V gene has CDR1 LNHDA and CDR2 SQIVND (reference sequence). CDR3 amino acids: CASSTRLATNEKLFF. Here the CDR3 DNA reads TGTGCCAGTAGTACCCGTCTTGCAACTAATGAAAAACTGTTTTTT.

The rearrangement uses TRBV27 and TRBJ1-1; D remains unclear. This CDR3 comprises 11 residues. The V end was cut by 6 bases, the J end by 1 base, with 3 bases between. Germline loops: CDR1 MNHEY, CDR2 SMNVEV (reference sequence). CDR3 nucleotides: TGTGCCAGCAGAGAGAACACTGAAGCTTTCTTT. As protein: CASRENTEAFF.

The V and J genes are TRBV6-1 and TRBJ2-1; 7 bases map to TRBD1. Germline trimming cut 7 bases from V and 5 bases from J; bases unmatched to any gene: 11. CDR3 length equals 15 residues. Germline lookup yields CDR1 MNHNS and CDR2 SASEGT. This CDR3 is CASTEGTARNNEQFF. For the CDR3, the DNA is TGTGCCAGCACCGAGGGGACAGCCAGAAACAATGAGCAGTTCTTC.

The chain's CDR3 is CASSRDTYPFF. The CDR3 bases are TGTGCCAGCAGCCGGGACACCTATCCGTTCTTC. The chain couples TRBV7-9 to TRBJ2-1; perhaps TRBD1 as D (6 bases). CDR1 SEHNR and CDR2 FQNEAQ come from the germline V gene (reference sequence). The V and J ends lost 5 bases and 15 bases respectively, with 14 bases between them. The CDR3 is made up of 11 amino acids.

The genes are TRBV28 and TRBJ2-7; D remains unclear. Germline V gene lookup returns CDR1 MDHEN and CDR2 SYDVKM. The CDR3 spans 11 residues. V dropped 4 bases and J dropped 4 bases, with 5 bases sitting between them. The DNA of the CDR3 is TGTGCCAGCAGTTCCCCGTACGAGCAGTACTTC. This translates into CASSSPYEQYF.

V and J are TRBV2 and TRBJ2-5; a weak D match, TRBD2 (6 bases). The CDR3 sequence is 15 residues long. CDR1 is SNHLY and CDR2 is FYNNEI in the germline V gene. V was cut by 5 bases and J by 1 base, with 14 bases left in between. The CDR3: CASSPRDWFQETQYF. For the CDR3, the DNA is TGTGCCAGCAGTCCCCGGGACTGGTTCCAAGAGACCCAGTACTTC.

A single count supports this clone. The chain joins TRBV4-3 to TRBJ1-2; D is perhaps TRBD1 (6 bases). Germline-derived CDR1 and CDR2 are LGHNA and YSLEER. The CDR3 contains 17 residues. V was clipped by 4 bases and J by 3 bases, with 21 bases between them. This CDR3 is CASSLTQGAPSYYGYTF. In nucleotides, the CDR3 is TGCGCCAGCAGCCTCACACAGGGCGCCCCTTCTTACTATGGCTACACCTTC.

This chain uses TRBV2 with TRBJ2-7; D may be TRBD2 (5 bases). V lost 3 bases to trimming and J lost 3 bases, with 15 bases between them. This CDR3 is built from 15 residues. The germline CDR1 and CDR2 sequences are SNHLY and FYNNEI. The chain's CDR3 is CASSDRRGQLYEQYF. The DNA of the CDR3 is TGTGCCAGCAGTGACAGACGGGGTCAGCTCTACGAGCAGTACTTC. Using reference TRBV2 and TRBJ2-7 for the parts outside the CDR3, the full variable domain is EPEVTQTPSHQVTQMGQEVILRCVPISNHLYFYWYRQILGQKVEFLVSFYNNEISEKSEIFDDQFSVERPDGSNFTLKIRSTKLEDSAMYFCASSDRRGQLYEQYFGPGTRLTVT.

This clone is a singleton in its sample. The genes are TRBV5-4 and TRBJ1-5; possible D gene TRBD1, 5 bases. Trimming took 3 bases from V and 0 from J, leaving 13 bases between them. The length of the CDR3 is 16 residues. Germline assignment: CDR1 SGHNT and CDR2 YYREEE (reference sequence). The DNA of the CDR3 is TGTGCCAGCAGCTCCGGGGGGGGGTATAGCAATCAGCCCCAGCATTTT. Residues: CASSSGGGYSNQPQHF.

This clone was observed a single time. The chain joins TRBV5-4 to TRBJ2-5; 10 nucleotides match TRBD2. Per germline, CDR1 SGHNT and CDR2 YYREEE (reference sequence). This CDR3 comprises 16 residues. The V gene end was trimmed by 3 bases and the J gene end by 1 base; junction bases not matched to a gene: 6. The CDR3 sequence is CASSSPSGGLQETQYF. The CDR3 DNA sequence: TGTGCCAGCAGCTCCCCTAGCGGGGGCCTCCAAGAGACCCAGTACTTC.